The present T cell receptor beta chain was sequenced within a study of regulatory T cells in long-lasting Graves disease. Notes on the study in general: The TCR repertoire of persistent Graves' patients was less diverse than that of newly diagnosed ones.

Assembly of TCR beta libraries relied on iRepertoire HTBI primers together with Arm-PCR of CDR3 regions. TCRdb redid the calling of the multiplex PCR reads with MiXCR, one entry per CDR3 protein. Here the sample spans around 480,000 distinct CDR3 sequences, about 17% being singletons. This sample's time point: newly diagnosed GD, antithyroid drugs for less than 3 months. PBMCs provided the RNA from which the TCR library was made. Germline V CDR1 and CDR2: SGHRS, YFSETQ. The CDR3 extends over 13 amino acids. The V end was cut by 4 bases, the J end by 6 bases, with 11 bases between. This clonotype was detected many times. Its target is unknown. This same sample was also taken into another study, of T cells in Graves' hyperthyroidism and ophthalmopathy. As reported in that work: Among thyroid clonotypes expanded above 0.001, most also appeared in blood.

The V call is TRBV5-1, the J call TRBJ2-1, with TRBD2 as a possible D gene (5 bases). The sequenced sample was peripheral blood mononuclear cells (PBMCs), obtained at new diagnosis, from a patient treated with antithyroid drugs. The receptor's source is a man aged 35 to 55 with Graves disease. CDR3 coding DNA: TGCGCCAGCAGCGGCGGGCTACCCAATGAGCAGTTCTTC. This encodes CASSGGLPNEQFF. Based on the CDR3 plus reference TRBV5-1 and TRBJ2-1, the full variable domain is KAGVTQTPRYLIKTRGQQVTLSCSPISGHRSVSWYQQTPGQGLQFLFEYFSETQRNKGNFPGRFSGRQFSNSRSEMNVSTLELGDSALYLCASSGGLPNEQFFGPGTRLTVL.